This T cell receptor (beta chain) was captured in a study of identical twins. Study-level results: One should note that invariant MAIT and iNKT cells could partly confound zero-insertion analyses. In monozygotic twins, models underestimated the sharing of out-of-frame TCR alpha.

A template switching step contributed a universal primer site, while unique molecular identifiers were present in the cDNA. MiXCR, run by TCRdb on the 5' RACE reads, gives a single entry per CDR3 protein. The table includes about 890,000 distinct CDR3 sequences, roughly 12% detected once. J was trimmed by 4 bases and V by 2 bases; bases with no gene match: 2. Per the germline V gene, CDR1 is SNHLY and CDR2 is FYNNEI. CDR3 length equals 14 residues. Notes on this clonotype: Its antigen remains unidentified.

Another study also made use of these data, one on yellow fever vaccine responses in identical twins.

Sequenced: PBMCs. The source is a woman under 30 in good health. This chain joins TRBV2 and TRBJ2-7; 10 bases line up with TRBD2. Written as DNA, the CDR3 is TGTGCCAGCAGTGAAAGGACTAGCGGTTACGAGCAGTACGTC. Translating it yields CASSERTSGYEQYV.